A single sample is the source of the 15 T cell receptor beta chains below, sequenced in a study of T cells in Graves' hyperthyroidism and ophthalmopathy. TCR beta CDR3 sequences were amplified from RNA transcripts. Initially, a first-round RT-PCR of the TCR CDR3 employed the HTBI primer set. TCRdb passed the multiplex PCR reads through MiXCR, listing each CDR3 protein once. The sample shows about 350,000 distinct CDR3 sequences, 15% to 20% of them seen only once. What was sequenced was blood. The receptors stem from a woman aged 35 to 49 with Graves' ophthalmopathy.

The V call is TRBV6-2 or TRBV6-3, the J call TRBJ2-5; 7 bases map to TRBD2. This CDR3 is built from 14 residues. CDR1 is MNHEY and CDR2 is SVGEGT in the germline V gene. Trimming took 5 bases from V and 3 from J; bases not matched to a gene: 6. The CDR3 protein is CASSVPGLKETQYF. In nucleotides, the CDR3 is TGTGCCAGCAGTGTCCCGGGACTAAAAGAGACCCAGTACTTC.

This clonotype was seen many times. The V and J genes are TRBV29-1 and TRBJ1-1, with TRBD1 identical over 8 bases. The CDR3 consists of 14 residues. The J segment lost 3 bases and the V segment lost 6 bases, leaving 9 bases of the junction unmatched. Germline V gene sequence: CDR1 SQVTM, CDR2 ANQGSEA. CDR3 protein: CSVAKTGADTEAFF. The DNA of the CDR3 is TGCAGCGTCGCCAAGACAGGGGCGGACACTGAAGCTTTCTTT.

This clonotype was counted ten times or more. This chain links TRBV11-1 with TRBJ2-6; TRBD2 matches 11 bases. CDR1 and CDR2 (germline): SGHAT, FQDESV (reference sequence). The V gene end was trimmed by 0 bases and the J gene end by 0 bases; junction bases not matched to a gene: 4. The CDR3 spans 19 residues. This CDR3 is CASSLAGTSGLSGANVLTF. The CDR3 bases are TGTGCCAGCAGCTTAGCGGGGACTAGCGGACTCTCTGGGGCCAACGTCCTGACTTTC.

The CDR3 DNA reads as TGTGCCTGGAGTGTTAAGAGTGAAGCTTTCTTT. As protein: CAWSVKSEAFF. The chain couples TRBV30 to TRBJ1-1; D remains unclear. The ends were cut back, 0 bases at V and 7 bases at J, with 6 bases in the middle. Germline loops: CDR1 GTSNPN, CDR2 SVGIG (reference sequence). The CDR3 length is 11 residues.

This clonotype was detected many times. This chain connects TRBV12-3 or TRBV12-4 to TRBJ2-7, with D possibly TRBD1 on 6 matching bases. The CDR3 contains 13 residues. The V end was cut by 4 bases, the J end by 3 bases, with 10 bases between. DNA for the CDR3: TGTGCCAGCAGTTCGGGACACAACTACGAGCAGTACTTC. It is translated as CASSSGHNYEQYF.

This clonotype was observed many times. V is TRBV12-3 or TRBV12-4 and J is TRBJ1-1; D is uncertain. The CDR3 extends over 13 amino acids. V was pared by 7 bases and J by 3 bases, with 12 bases between. CDR3 coding DNA: TGTGCCAGCACCTCGGGTGGGGACACTGAAGCTTTCTTT. It codes for CASTSGGDTEAFF.

Ten or more counts support this clonotype. The chain carries TRBV18 and TRBJ1-1, with D hard to call. The germline V gene has CDR1 KGHSH and CDR2 LQKENI. This CDR3 spans 13 amino acids. Trimming took off 4 bases at V and 4 bases at J, with 10 bases between the two ends. The CDR3 protein is CASSRLAGTEAFF. CDR3 sequence (DNA): TGTGCCAGCTCACGGCTTGCGGGCACTGAAGCTTTCTTT.

Comments on this clonotype: Sequence at one end of the junction differs from germline and may be a read error. V usage is TRBV2 and J usage is TRBJ2-7; D gene ambiguous. Germline CDR1 reads SNHLY; CDR2 reads FYNNEI. CDR3 size: 12 residues. The CDR3 reads CASNVGPYEQCF. CDR3 bases: TGTGCCAGCAATGTCGGCCCCTACGAGCAGTGCTTC.

This clonotype has just a few counts. A read error may produce the germline difference seen at one junction end. The rearrangement joins TRBV7-3 to TRBJ1-5, with 10 positions matching TRBD1. Germline V gene lookup returns CDR1 SGHTA and CDR2 FQGTGA. The CDR3 totals 20 residues. CDR3 DNA sequence: TGTGCCAGCAGTTTAAGGTCGCCCGGGACAGGGGTTCTTAGCAATCAGCCCCAGCATTTT. Its protein is CASSLRSPGTGVLSNQPQHF.

This clonotype was seen ten or more times. The chain carries TRBV20-1 and TRBJ2-4, with TRBD1 matching 12 bases. J was trimmed by 3 bases and V by 6 bases; bases with no gene match: 12. Germline loops: CDR1 DFQATT, CDR2 SNEGSKA (reference sequence). The CDR3 extends over 17 amino acids. The CDR3 region has the DNA TGCAGTGCGACGGGACAGGGGGCTCTGATTGGCAAAAACATTCAGTACTTC. Translation gives CSATGQGALIGKNIQYF.

In regard to this clonotype: One end of the junction is discordant with germline, which a read error may explain. The rearrangement uses TRBV6-2 or TRBV6-3 and TRBJ2-2; D is unresolved. The germline V gene encodes CDR1 MNHEY and CDR2 SVGEGT. This CDR3 comprises 13 residues. Here the CDR3 DNA reads TGTGCCAGCAGTCCGGCCAACAGCGGGGAGCTGTTTTTT. This gives the protein CASSPANSGELFF.

The chain is built from TRBV3-1 and TRBJ1-1; TRBD1 is a possible D gene (6 bases). The CDR3 has 14 amino acids. The V gene lost 1 base and the J gene lost 4 bases, with 10 bases spanning the gap. Germline V lookup: CDR1 LGHDT, CDR2 YNNKEL (reference sequence). The CDR3 DNA is TGTGCCAGCAGCCAAGCGACAGGCAGCACTGAAGCTTTCTTT. Its translation is CASSQATGSTEAFF.

This clonotype was observed many times. V gene TRBV4-1 combines with J gene TRBJ2-7; perhaps TRBD2 as D (5 bases). The germline V and J ends were trimmed by 5 bases and 0 bases, with 8 bases remaining between them. Per germline, CDR1 MGHRA and CDR2 YSYEKL. CDR3 size: 13 residues. CDR3 coding DNA: TGCGCCAGCAGCGGGCTAGCCTCCTACGAGCAGTACTTC. It specifies CASSGLASYEQYF.

This clonotype was seen ten or more times. The chain employs TRBV6-5 and TRBJ1-1; 8 positions match TRBD1. CDR1 is MNHEY, CDR2 SVGAGI, per germline. This CDR3 region has 13 residues. V was pared by 5 bases and J by 8 bases, with 7 bases of the junction left unmatched. In DNA form, the CDR3 reads TGTGCCAGCAGTCTTGACAGGGGTCGAGAAGCTTTCTTT. It codes for CASSLDRGREAFF.

This clonotype was counted between two and nine times. The V gene is TRBV28, the J gene TRBJ2-7; TRBD2 matches 8 bases. Losses at the gene ends were 6 bases for V and 7 bases for J; bases not matched to a gene: 14. The germline V gene encodes CDR1 MDHEN and CDR2 SYDVKM. This CDR3 contains 15 residues. This CDR3 is CASSRTSGGGLEQYF. CDR3 nucleotide sequence: TGTGCCAGCAGCCGCACTTCCGGGGGGGGTCTGGAGCAGTACTTC.